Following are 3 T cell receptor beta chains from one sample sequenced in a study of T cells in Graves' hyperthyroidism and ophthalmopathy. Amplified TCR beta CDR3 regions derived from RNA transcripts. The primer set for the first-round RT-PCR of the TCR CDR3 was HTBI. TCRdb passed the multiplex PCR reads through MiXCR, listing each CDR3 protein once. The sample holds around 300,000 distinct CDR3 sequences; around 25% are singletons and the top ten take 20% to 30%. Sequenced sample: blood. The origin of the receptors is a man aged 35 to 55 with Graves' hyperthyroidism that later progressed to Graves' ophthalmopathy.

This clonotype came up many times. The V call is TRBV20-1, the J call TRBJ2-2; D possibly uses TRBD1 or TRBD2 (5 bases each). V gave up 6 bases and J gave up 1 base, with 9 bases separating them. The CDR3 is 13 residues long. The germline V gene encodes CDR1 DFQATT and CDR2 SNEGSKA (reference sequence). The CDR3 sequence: CSATGQNTGELFF. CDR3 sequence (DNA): TGCAGTGCCACGGGGCAGAACACCGGGGAGCTGTTTTTT.

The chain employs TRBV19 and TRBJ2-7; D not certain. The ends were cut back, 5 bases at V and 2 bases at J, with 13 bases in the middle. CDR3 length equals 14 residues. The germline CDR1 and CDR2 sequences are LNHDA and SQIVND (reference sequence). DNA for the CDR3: TGTGCCAGTAGTCACCTTCCTGGGCCCTACGAGCAGTACTTC. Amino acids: CASSHLPGPYEQYF.

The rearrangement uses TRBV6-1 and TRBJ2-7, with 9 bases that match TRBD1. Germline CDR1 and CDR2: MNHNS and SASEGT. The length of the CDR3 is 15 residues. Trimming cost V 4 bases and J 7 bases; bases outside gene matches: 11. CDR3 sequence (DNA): TGTGCCAGCAGTGGAGCCGGGACAGGGTCTCGGGAGCAGTACTTC. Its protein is CASSGAGTGSREQYF.